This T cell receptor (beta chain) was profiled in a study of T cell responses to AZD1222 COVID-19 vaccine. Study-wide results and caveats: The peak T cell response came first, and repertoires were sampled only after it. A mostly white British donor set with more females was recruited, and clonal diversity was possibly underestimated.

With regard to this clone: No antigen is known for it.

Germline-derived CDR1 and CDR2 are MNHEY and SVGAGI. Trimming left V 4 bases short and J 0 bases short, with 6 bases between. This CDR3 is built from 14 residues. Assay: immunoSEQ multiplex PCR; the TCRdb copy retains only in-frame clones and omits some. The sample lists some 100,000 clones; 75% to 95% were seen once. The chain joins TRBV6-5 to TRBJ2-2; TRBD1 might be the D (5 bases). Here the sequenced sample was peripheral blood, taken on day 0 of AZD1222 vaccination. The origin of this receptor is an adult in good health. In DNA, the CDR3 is TGTGCCAGCAGTTCGACAGCGAACACCGGGGAGCTGTTTTTT. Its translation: CASSSTANTGELFF.